Listed below are T cell receptor beta chains from one sample, sequenced in a study of tumor-infiltrating lymphocytes in localized non-small cell lung cancer. Assay used: immunoSEQ multiplex PCR; TCRdb lists only in-frame clones, some missing. The sample lists around 16,000 clones; roughly 70% were seen once. Sequencing was performed on lung tumor tissue. These receptors originate from a human donor with non-small cell lung cancer. The CDR3 runs from the conserved cysteine through the conserved F or W. The D gene is left open where the match is weak. A row's size may be missing; if present it is once, few, many or a size class.

d_call j_call v_call clone_size cdr3_aa cdr3_nt
TRBD1 TRBJ1-1 TRBV10-1 once CASSESDRVPEAFF TGCGCCAGCAGTGAGTCGGACAGGGTGCCTGAAGCTTTCTTT
TRBD1 TRBJ2-5 TRBV30 NA CAWRNRGQETQYF TGTGCCTGGCGTAACAGGGGACAAGAGACCCAGTACTTC
NA TRBJ2-2 TRBV7-6 NA CASSARLEAGELFF TGTGCCAGCAGCGCCCGGTTGGAGGCCGGGGAGCTGTTTTTT
NA TRBJ2-5 TRBV19 NA CASSVKSGTQETQYF TGTGCCAGTAGTGTTAAATCCGGGACCCAAGAGACCCAGTACTTC
NA TRBJ1-4 TRBV4-1 NA CASSQEAETNEKLFF TGCGCCAGCAGCCAAGAGGCAGAAACTAATGAAAAACTGTTTTTT
NA TRBJ1-2 TRBV30 once CAWSRSLANYGYTF TGTGCCTGGAGTAGATCGCTAGCTAACTATGGCTACACCTTC
NA TRBJ1-1 TRBV28 NA CASRTWGANTEAFF TGTGCCAGCAGGACTTGGGGGGCGAACACTGAAGCTTTCTTT
TRBD2 TRBJ2-7 TRBV5-1 NA CASSLPGREQYF TGCGCCAGCAGCCTCCCCGGGAGGGAACAGTACTTC
NA TRBJ1-2 TRBV6-5 NA CASSFPGGPGYTF TGTGCCAGCAGTTTTCCGGGGGGCCCCGGCTACACCTTC
TRBD1 TRBJ2-1 TRBV11-2 NA CASRPTGGKANEQFF TGTGCCAGCAGACCTACAGGGGGCAAAGCCAATGAGCAGTTCTTC
TRBD1 TRBJ1-1 TRBV11-2 NA CASSPKQGRLEAFF TGTGCCAGCAGCCCCAAACAGGGGCGACTTGAAGCTTTCTTT
TRBD1 TRBJ2-7 TRBV5-5 NA CASSLAGQGTYEQYF TGTGCCAGCAGCTTGGCCGGACAGGGTACCTACGAGCAGTACTTC
TRBD2 TRBJ2-1 TRBV9 NA CASSVGLAAYNEQFF TGTGCCAGCAGCGTAGGACTAGCGGCCTACAATGAGCAGTTCTTC
NA TRBJ1-6 TRBV6-5 NA CASSPGQTYNSPLHF TGTGCCAGCAGTCCCGGACAGACCTATAATTCACCCCTCCACTTT
NA TRBJ2-2 TRBV9 NA CASSVDLTGELFF TGTGCCAGCAGCGTAGACCTCACCGGGGAGCTGTTTTTT
NA TRBJ2-7 TRBV10-1 NA CAFLGQFNYEQYF TGCGCCTTCCTCGGACAGTTCAACTACGAGCAGTACTTC
TRBD1 TRBJ1-1 TRBV5-1 NA CASSLGTGSDTEAFF TGCGCCAGCAGCTTGGGGACAGGGAGTGACACTGAAGCTTTCTTT
NA TRBJ2-1 TRBV4-1 few CASSQESSRSYNEQFF TGCGCCAGCAGCCAAGAGTCTAGCCGCTCCTACAATGAGCAGTTCTTC
NA TRBJ2-2 TRBV4-1 NA CASSQGSGHTGELFF TGCGCCAGCAGCCAAGGGTCAGGACACACCGGGGAGCTGTTTTTT
NA TRBJ2-7 TRBV6-5 medium-sized CASSMDSEQYF TGTGCCAGCAGTATGGACTCGGAGCAGTACTTC
NA TRBJ1-5 TRBV7-8 NA CASSLVGSQGWGQPQHF TGTGCCAGCAGCTTAGTCGGCTCACAGGGTTGGGGGCAGCCCCAGCATTTT
NA TRBJ2-1 TRBV21-1 medium-sized CASSGLAEGSGEQFF TGTGCCAGTTCAGGACTAGCGGAAGGTTCGGGTGAGCAGTTCTTC
NA TRBJ2-7 TRBV11-1 NA CASSLSWTATYEQYF TGTGCCAGCAGCTTATCCTGGACAGCTACCTACGAGCAGTACTTC
NA TRBJ1-2 TRBV4-2 NA CASSQVLRGGGYGYTF TGTGCCAGCAGCCAAGTACTTCGAGGGGGTGGCTATGGCTACACCTTC
TRBD1 TRBJ2-5 TRBV5-1 NA CASSLHTGDQETQYF TGCGCCAGCAGCTTACATACAGGGGACCAAGAGACCCAGTACTTC
TRBD1 TRBJ2-5 TRBV5-6 NA CASSRVGQGRETQYF TGTGCCAGCAGCCGGGTGGGACAGGGAAGAGAGACCCAGTACTTC